The 25 T cell receptor beta chains below all came from one sample that was sequenced in a study of T cells in Graves' hyperthyroidism and ophthalmopathy. Amplification of TCR beta CDR3 regions used RNA as the template. The TCR CDR3 was amplified in a first-round RT-PCR using the HTBI primer set. Via MiXCR, TCRdb re-called the multiplex PCR reads, giving one row per CDR3 protein. Of about 300,000 distinct CDR3 sequences listed, approximately 18% are singletons. Sequenced sample: blood. These receptors all come from a man over 45 with Graves' ophthalmopathy.

This clonotype has a handful of counts. The chain carries TRBV5-1 and TRBJ1-1; D not certain. The length of the CDR3 is 14 residues. Germline V gene data show CDR1 as SGHRS and CDR2 as YFSETQ. V dropped 6 bases and J dropped 0 bases, with 12 bases sitting between them. For the CDR3, the DNA is TGCGCCAGCACTGCGAGATCGATGAACACTGAAGCTTTCTTT. As protein: CASTARSMNTEAFF. The variable domain in full, completed from reference TRBV5-1 and TRBJ1-1, reads KAGVTQTPRYLIKTRGQQVTLSCSPISGHRSVSWYQQTPGQGLQFLFEYFSETQRNKGNFPGRFSGRQFSNSRSEMNVSTLELGDSALYLCASTARSMNTEAFFGQGTRLTVV.

This clonotype was seen a few times. The genes are TRBV27 and TRBJ2-7; D is possibly TRBD2 (6 bases). CDR1 MNHEY and CDR2 SMNVEV come from the germline V gene (reference sequence). V lost 4 bases to trimming and J lost 7 bases, with 11 bases between them. The CDR3 is made up of 12 amino acids. CDR3 sequence (DNA): TGTGCCAGCAGTTCAGGGACTTCAGAGCAGTACTTC. This encodes CASSSGTSEQYF.

The V call is TRBV4-1, the J call TRBJ2-3; maybe TRBD1 (6 bases). V shed 2 bases and J shed 3 bases, with 12 bases lying between them. The V gene's germline CDR1 is MGHRA and CDR2 YSYEKL. The CDR3 sequence is 15 residues long. The DNA for the CDR3 is TGCGCCAGCAGCCAACTGGGGGCGTTTACAGATACGCAGTATTTT. Amino acids: CASSQLGAFTDTQYF.

This clonotype was found many times. The chain links TRBV18 to TRBJ2-7, with TRBD1 matching over 10 bases. Looked up from germline, CDR1 is KGHSH and CDR2 is LQKENI. This CDR3 has 15 amino acids. Trimming removed 3 bases from V and 3 bases from J; junction bases left unmatched: 5. DNA of the CDR3: TGTGCCAGCTCACCTCGACAGGGGGCAGTCTACGAGCAGTACTTC. Protein product: CASSPRQGAVYEQYF.

This clonotype was observed at least ten times. This chain connects TRBV12-3 or TRBV12-4 to TRBJ2-7, with 12 nucleotides matching TRBD1. This CDR3 region has 14 residues. V dropped 3 bases and J dropped 7; count of bases not matched to a gene: 4. CDR3 coding DNA: TGTGCCAGCAGTTTGGGGACAGGGGGCCGGGAGCAGTACTTC. Translated, it gives CASSLGTGGREQYF.

This clonotype showed up many times. J is TRBJ1-1 and V is TRBV3-1; unclear D gene. Germline values: CDR1 LGHDT, CDR2 YNNKEL (reference sequence). Trimming took 4 bases from V and 6 from J, leaving 9 bases between them. The CDR3 has 12 residues. The CDR3 region is CASSLHSAEAFF. CDR3 in DNA: TGTGCCAGCAGCCTTCATAGTGCTGAAGCTTTCTTT.

V and J are TRBV7-6 and TRBJ2-7, with D hard to call. V dropped 3 bases and J dropped 1 base, with 7 bases sitting between them. The germline V gene has CDR1 SGHVS and CDR2 FNYEAQ. The CDR3 runs to 13 residues. The CDR3 DNA reads TGTGCCAGCAGCTTTTCAGAGTCCTACGAGCAGTACTTC. Protein: CASSFSESYEQYF.

This clonotype was picked up many times. The CDR3 loop reads CASRAGRFFSYEQYF. The CDR3 DNA follows: TGTGCCAGCCGAGCCGGGAGGTTCTTCTCCTACGAGCAGTACTTC. The V gene is TRBV11-3, the J gene TRBJ2-7, with 7 nucleotides matching TRBD2. V lost 8 bases, J lost 0 bases, and 10 bases stayed unmatched. This CDR3 region has 15 residues. The germline gives CDR1 SGHNT, CDR2 YENEEA.

The chain couples TRBV28 to TRBJ2-4; D remains unclear. Germline V gene data show CDR1 as MDHEN and CDR2 as SYDVKM. The CDR3 has 12 amino acids. The V end lost 2 bases, the J end lost 5 bases, and 4 bases lay between the germline ends. The DNA of the CDR3 is TGTGCCAGCAGTTTAGACGAAAACATTCAGTACTTC. Translated, it gives CASSLDENIQYF.

V and J are TRBV19 and TRBJ2-5; D perhaps matches TRBD2 (5 bases). V was pared by 4 bases and J by 2 bases, with 20 bases between. Germline CDR1 is LNHDA and CDR2 is SQIVND (reference sequence). The CDR3 totals 17 residues. The CDR3, as DNA: TGTGCCAGTAGTACTCCTTTGGGGATGGAGCGGCAAGAGACCCAGTACTTC. It yields the protein CASSTPLGMERQETQYF.

The CDR3 DNA is TGTGCCAGCAGCGAGGGTTCTAAAAACATTCAGTACTTC. It codes for CASSEGSKNIQYF. The rearrangement links TRBV28 to TRBJ2-4, with D possibly matching TRBD2 (5 bases). Germline assignment: CDR1 MDHEN and CDR2 SYDVKM. Trimming pared 6 bases from V and 4 bases from J, leaving 10 bases between. The CDR3 sequence is 13 residues long.

This clonotype was observed a handful of times. The CDR3 is CASSRIMDAAGRELFF. In DNA, the CDR3 is TGTGCCAGCAGCCGAATCATGGACGCGGCGGGCCGGGAGCTGTTTTTT. This chain joins TRBV14 and TRBJ2-2; D is possibly TRBD2 (5 bases). Trimming left V 4 bases short and J 9 bases short, with 21 bases between. Germline-derived CDR1 and CDR2 are SGHDN and FVKESK. The CDR3 length is 16 residues.

The V and J genes are TRBV6-2 or TRBV6-3 and TRBJ2-6, with unresolved D. This CDR3 has 15 residues. Trimming shortened V by 4 bases and J by 5 bases, and 12 bases separated the two germline ends. Looked up from germline, CDR1 is MNHEY and CDR2 is SVGEGT. CDR3 loop: CASSSTRDRANVLTF. Here the CDR3 DNA reads TGTGCCAGCAGTTCCACCCGCGACCGGGCCAACGTCCTGACTTTC.

This clonotype was seen many times. V is TRBV11-1 and J is TRBJ2-3; maybe TRBD2 (5 bases). CDR1 SGHAT and CDR2 FQDESV come from the germline V gene (reference sequence). The CDR3 loop spans 15 amino acids. With 2 bases removed from V and 0 bases from J, the gap between germline ends came to 9 bases. The CDR3 nucleotides read TGTGCCAGCAGCTTAAGAGGCGGGAGCACAGATACGCAGTATTTT. Translated: CASSLRGGSTDTQYF.

This clonotype came up many times. The V call is TRBV5-6, the J call TRBJ1-1; D ambiguous. Germline V lookup: CDR1 SGHDT, CDR2 YYEEEE. Trimming left V 1 base short and J 0 bases short, with 16 bases between. The CDR3 is 17 residues long. CDR3 nucleotide sequence: TGTGCCAGCAGCTTGTACGAACTTCGTCTTATGAACACTGAAGCTTTCTTT. It yields the protein CASSLYELRLMNTEAFF.

This clonotype was seen ten or more times. The CDR3 loop reads CSGLLAPKSTDTQYF. CDR3 nucleotide sequence: TGCAGCGGCTTACTAGCCCCCAAGAGCACAGATACGCAGTATTTT. The rearrangement uses TRBV29-1 and TRBJ2-3; a possible D gene is TRBD2 (6 bases). Germline V CDR1 and CDR2: SQVTM, ANQGSEA. The CDR3 consists of 15 residues. V gave up 7 bases and J gave up 0 bases, with 17 bases separating them.

This clonotype turned up a few times. The chain links TRBV3-1 to TRBJ2-5; 10 bases fit TRBD1. Germline V CDR1 and CDR2: LGHDT, YNNKEL (reference sequence). J gave up 14 bases and V 0 bases, and 6 bases lay outside the gene matches. This CDR3 region has 13 residues. As DNA, the CDR3 is TGTGCCAGCAGCCAAGAGGGACAGGGGCCGTCCTACTTC. This gives the protein CASSQEGQGPSYF.

This clonotype was observed at least ten times. V is TRBV20-1 and J is TRBJ1-1, with D possibly being TRBD1 (5 bases). The germline V gene encodes CDR1 DFQATT and CDR2 SNEGSKA (reference sequence). The CDR3 length is 11 residues. Trimming cost V 1 base and J 8 bases, with 8 bases left between them. The CDR3 protein is CSARGGTEAFF. The CDR3 DNA sequence: TGCAGTGCTAGAGGCGGGACCGAAGCTTTCTTT.

The table lists this clonotype with many counts. This rearrangement joins TRBV7-2 to TRBJ1-2; no reliable D call. The germline V gene encodes CDR1 SGHTA and CDR2 FQGNSA. V was clipped by 1 base and J by 4 bases, with 10 bases between them. This CDR3 is built from 14 residues. The CDR3 DNA is TGTGCCAGCAGCTTAGAATTCCAAGGCTATGGCTACACCTTC. Translation gives CASSLEFQGYGYTF.

The chain is built from TRBV20-1 and TRBJ1-5; 9 bases match TRBD1. Germline V gene sequence: CDR1 DFQATT, CDR2 SNEGSKA (reference sequence). The CDR3 totals 15 residues. Losses at the gene ends were 5 bases for V and 6 bases for J; bases not matched to a gene: 11. Here the CDR3 reads CSAQDRGFESQPQHF. DNA for the CDR3: TGCAGTGCTCAAGACAGGGGGTTCGAGAGTCAGCCCCAGCATTTT.

This clonotype was observed at least ten times. The chain couples TRBV7-2 to TRBJ2-7; 9 positions match TRBD2. Germline CDR1 is SGHTA and CDR2 is FQGNSA. V lost 5 bases and J lost 7; bases outside the gene matches: 6. CDR3 length: 13 amino acids. The CDR3 DNA follows: TGTGCCAGCAGCACCCCCACTAGCGGGGAGCAGTACTTC. Protein sequence: CASSTPTSGEQYF.

The rearrangement uses TRBV24-1 and TRBJ2-7; D remains unclear. V lost 6 bases and J 2 bases, leaving 13 bases between the germline ends. The CDR3 sequence is 14 residues long. Germline CDR1 reads KGHDR; CDR2 reads SFDVKD. The CDR3 is CATSLGRHPYEQYF. The CDR3 DNA sequence: TGTGCCACCAGTCTCGGCAGGCATCCCTACGAGCAGTACTTC.

This clonotype was picked up many times. The rearrangement links TRBV28 to TRBJ1-4, with D unclear. The CDR3 spans 15 residues. V shed 2 bases and J shed 2 bases, with 9 bases lying between them. Per the germline V gene, CDR1 is MDHEN and CDR2 is SYDVKM. Here the CDR3 reads CASSLPGATNEKLFF. In DNA form, the CDR3 reads TGTGCCAGCAGTTTACCAGGAGCCACTAATGAAAAACTGTTTTTT.

There are many counts of this clonotype. This chain connects TRBV29-1 to TRBJ1-4; 7 bases match TRBD1. The CDR3 has 16 amino acids. Trimming took 5 bases from V and 7 from J; bases not matched to a gene: 16. Germline V CDR1 and CDR2: SQVTM, ANQGSEA. This chain's CDR3 is CSVQNRQGSAVEKLFF. The DNA for the CDR3 is TGCAGCGTTCAAAACAGACAGGGCTCGGCGGTTGAAAAACTGTTTTTT.

A few counts support this clonotype. V is TRBV9 and J is TRBJ2-1; D remains ambiguous. Germline V gives CDR1 SGDLS, CDR2 YYNGEE. V lost 0 bases and J 9 bases, leaving 10 bases between the germline ends. This CDR3 spans 13 amino acids. The CDR3 sequence: CASSVETWGEQFF. The DNA of the CDR3 is TGTGCCAGCAGCGTAGAGACCTGGGGTGAGCAGTTCTTC.